This TCR beta chain came from a study of T cell responses to AZD1222 COVID-19 vaccine. The study's findings and limits: Regions 160-218 and 743-854 held dominance among vaccine-associated CD4 TCRs, which spanned spike. Mostly white British, mostly female donors; authors suggested clonal diversity may be underestimated. Repertoires were obtained only post-peak T cell response. Two AZD1222 administrations were followed by greater Spike-specific TCR breadth and depth.

The protocol was immunoSEQ multiplex PCR, while the TCRdb copy is restricted to in-frame clones and leaves out a portion. The sample shows 200,000 to 250,000 clones, 94% of them seen only once. Comment on this clone: Antigen specificity is unknown.

The CDR3 length is 16 residues. Trimming cost V 6 bases and J 2 bases, with 18 bases left between them. Germline loops: CDR1 LGHNT, CDR2 FRNRAP. The clonotype originates from an adult who received the MenACWY meningococcal vaccine as a control. The sequencing used peripheral blood, collected 28 days after the second dose of the MenACWY control vaccine. This chain joins TRBV12-5 and TRBJ2-3; D may be TRBD2 (6 bases). The CDR3 loop reads CASGPSGETYTDTQYF. In DNA, the CDR3 is TGTGCTAGTGGCCCCTCGGGAGAAACCTACACAGATACGCAGTATTTT. Filled out from reference TRBV12-5 and TRBJ2-3, the complete variable domain reads DARVTQTPRHKVTEMGQEVTMRCQPILGHNTVFWYRQTMMQGLELLAYFRNRAPLDDSGMPKDRFSAEMPDATLATLKIQPSEPRDSAVYFCASGPSGETYTDTQYFGPGTRLTVL.